This TCR beta chain was found in a study of control samples from healthy donors and cancer patients. This clone was counted once. The CDR3 runs 12 residues. Germline CDR1 reads SEHNR; CDR2 reads FQNEAQ (reference sequence). V lost 1 base, J lost 5 bases, and 5 bases lay in between. Sequenced by immunoSEQ multiplex PCR; TCRdb stores in-frame clones only, minus some. The sample holds approximately 100,000 clones, 80% to 90% seen once. The gene calls are TRBV7-9 and TRBJ2-5; D gene unclear. This receptor was taken from a man in his sixties with lung cancer. Sequenced sample: PBMCs. The CDR3 spells CASSLETETQYF. The DNA for the CDR3 is TGTGCCAGCAGCTTAGAAACCGAGACCCAGTACTTC.